This TCR beta chain originates from a study of spatial heterogeneity in lung cancer. The overall study: Detection consistently captured more beta-chain sequences than alpha-chain sequences. Study-wide points: The number of expanded tumor alpha and beta chains correlated with mutation number.

Trimming pared 2 bases from V and 11 bases from J, leaving 12 bases between. CDR3 size: 12 residues. Every TCR cDNA molecule bore a unique molecular identifier. From the 5' RACE reads, TCRdb called clonotypes with MiXCR, one entry per CDR3 protein. The sample carries roughly 6,000 distinct CDR3 sequences, 4.8% recorded once. This clonotype has a count of ten or more. Antigen specificity is unknown. This beta chain lies outside the target of a library built for alpha chains; its clone size means little. Time point given: sample taken at primary tumor resection. Donation came from approximately 69 patients with untreated early-stage non-small cell lung cancer. Tumor, nontumor lung or frozen PBMC supplied whole RNA that was sequenced unsorted.

Sequenced material: lung tumor tissue, taken at surgery. The receptor was derived from a male donor with early-stage non-small cell lung cancer. This sequence joins TRBV12-3 or TRBV12-4 and TRBJ1-1, with a possible D match to TRBD1 (6 bases). CDR3 loop: CASSLMEGGAFF. The DNA of the CDR3 is TGTGCCAGCAGTTTAATGGAGGGGGGGGCTTTCTTT.